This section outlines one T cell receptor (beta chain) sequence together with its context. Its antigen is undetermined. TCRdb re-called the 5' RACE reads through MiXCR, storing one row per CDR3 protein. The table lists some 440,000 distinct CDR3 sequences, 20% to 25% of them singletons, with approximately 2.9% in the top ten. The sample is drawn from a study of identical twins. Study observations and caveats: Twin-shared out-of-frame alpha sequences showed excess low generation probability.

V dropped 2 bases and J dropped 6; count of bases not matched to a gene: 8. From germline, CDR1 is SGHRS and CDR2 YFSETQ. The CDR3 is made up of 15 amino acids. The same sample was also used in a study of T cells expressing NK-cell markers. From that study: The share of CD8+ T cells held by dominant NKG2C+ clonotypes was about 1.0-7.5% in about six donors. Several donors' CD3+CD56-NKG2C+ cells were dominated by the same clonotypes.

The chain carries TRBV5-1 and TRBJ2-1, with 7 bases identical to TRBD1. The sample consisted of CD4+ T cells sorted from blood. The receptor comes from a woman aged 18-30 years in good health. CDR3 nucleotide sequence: TGCGCCAGCAGCTTACAGGGGTCCAATTCCAATGAGCAGTTCTTC. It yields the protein CASSLQGSNSNEQFF.